This section outlines one T cell receptor beta chain sequence together with its context. Generated by immunoSEQ multiplex PCR, the TCRdb table keeps only in-frame clones and is missing some. The sample has about 120,000 clones, approximately 94% seen once. The data derive from a study of T cell responses to AZD1222 COVID-19 vaccine. V was pared by 6 bases and J by 9 bases, with 18 bases between. There are 15 residues in the CDR3. Germline loops: CDR1 MNHEY, CDR2 SMNVEV (reference sequence). Sequenced here: peripheral blood, sampled 28 days after the second AZD1222 dose. The origin of this receptor is an adult who received the AZD1222 COVID-19 vaccine. The gene calls are TRBV27 and TRBJ1-6; unclear D gene. CDR3 sequence (DNA): TGTGCCAGCAGCCCCCCACACTTGAGAACTTCACCCCTCCACTTT. Translation gives CASSPPHLRTSPLHF.